Shown below are 21 T cell receptor beta chains from a single sample sequenced in a study of CD8+ T cells in alopecia areata. RNA, once extracted, was reverse transcribed into cDNA for use as the sequencing template. TCRdb keeps only in-frame clones here, not all; method: immunoSEQ multiplex PCR. Seen here are some 120,000 clones, approximately 53% observed once, and the top ten hold 4.5%. The starting material was CD4+ T cells sorted from blood, obtained at week 0. The source is a human donor with alopecia areata.

The chain carries TRBV5-1 and TRBJ1-1; tentative D call: TRBD1 (6 bases). The CDR3 is 13 residues long. V lost 6 bases and J 6 bases, leaving 15 bases between the germline ends. Germline V gene lookup returns CDR1 SGHRS and CDR2 YFSETQ. DNA for the CDR3: TGCGCCAGCACGGGGGGGCGAGAACCTGAAGCTTTCTTT. As protein: CASTGGREPEAFF.

This sequence joins TRBV14 and TRBJ2-4, with D perhaps TRBD1 or TRBD2 (5 bases each). The CDR3 covers 15 residues. V gave up 2 bases and J gave up 7 bases, with 15 bases separating them. CDR1 and CDR2 (germline): SGHDN, FVKESK. CDR3 DNA: TGTGCCAGCAGCCAACCAGGGTCGGTAGCGAACATTCAGTACTTC. Translated: CASSQPGSVANIQYF.

The chain combines TRBV2 with TRBJ2-7, with TRBD2 matching over 7 bases. The CDR3 has 14 residues. The V gene's germline CDR1 is SNHLY and CDR2 FYNNEI. Losses at the gene ends were 2 bases for V and 4 bases for J; bases not matched to a gene: 5. The CDR3 nucleotides read TGTGCCAGCAGTGAACAGTGGGGACTATACGAGCAGTACTTC. It yields the protein CASSEQWGLYEQYF.

The chain joins TRBV4-1 to TRBJ1-4; D not certain. The CDR3 is 16 amino acids. The germline V gene has CDR1 MGHRA and CDR2 YSYEKL. V was clipped by 1 base and J by 3 bases, with 12 bases between them. The CDR3 spells CASSQGENSSNEKLFF. The CDR3 nucleotides are TGCGCCAGCAGCCAAGGGGAAAACAGTTCTAATGAAAAACTGTTTTTT.

This clone was picked up a small number of times. V usage is TRBV18 and J usage is TRBJ1-2; perhaps TRBD1 as D (5 bases). Trimming took off 0 bases at V and 3 bases at J, with 8 bases between the two ends. Germline CDR1 and CDR2: KGHSH and LQKENI. The CDR3 is 14 amino acids. CDR3 region: CASSPPQGDYGYTF. The CDR3 bases are TGTGCCAGCTCACCACCTCAGGGAGACTATGGCTACACCTTC.

The chain couples TRBV5-1 to TRBJ1-1; 10 bases match TRBD1. Trimming removed 0 bases from V and 5 bases from J; junction bases left unmatched: 4. The germline V gene encodes CDR1 SGHRS and CDR2 YFSETQ. This CDR3 comprises 15 residues. The CDR3 nucleotides are TGCGCCAGCAGCTTGGCGGGACAGGGGTTGACTGAAGCTTTCTTT. Protein: CASSLAGQGLTEAFF.

Note on this clone: One end of the junction is discordant with germline, which a read error may explain. The chain is built from TRBV4-3 and TRBJ2-3, with 8 nucleotides matching TRBD2. This CDR3 region has 15 residues. Germline loops: CDR1 LGHNA, CDR2 YSLEER. The CDR3 is CASSQRGAGTDTQYF. The DNA for the CDR3 is TGCGCCAGCAGCCAGCGGGGGGCCGGCACTGATACGCAGTATTTT.

This chain joins TRBV7-2 and TRBJ2-5; D is undetermined. Germline V lookup: CDR1 SGHTA, CDR2 FQGNSA. Trimming took off 1 base at V and 4 bases at J, with 13 bases between the two ends. The CDR3 is made up of 15 amino acids. DNA of the CDR3: TGTGCCAGCAGCTTAGGAATTCAGGTGGGAGAGACCCAGTACTTC. Amino acid sequence: CASSLGIQVGETQYF.

The chain carries TRBV7-2 and TRBJ2-3; the D gene is possibly TRBD2 (5 bases). V lost 5 bases and J 4 bases, leaving 13 bases between the germline ends. CDR3 size: 14 residues. Germline V gene lookup returns CDR1 SGHTA and CDR2 FQGNSA. Here the CDR3 reads CASSPIWGADTQYF. The DNA for the CDR3 is TGTGCCAGCAGCCCCATTTGGGGAGCAGATACGCAGTATTTT.

The J gene is TRBJ1-5, the V gene TRBV6-6; D not resolved. CDR1 and CDR2 (germline): MNHNY, SVGAGI (reference sequence). CDR3 length: 13 residues. The ends were cut back, 0 bases at V and 12 bases at J, with 12 bases in the middle. CDR3 sequence reads: CASSYSSANYQHF. The CDR3 region has the DNA TGTGCCAGCAGTTACTCTTCAGCGAACTACCAGCATTTT.

The V call is TRBV4-2, the J call TRBJ2-6; 7 nucleotides agree with TRBD2. The V gene end was trimmed by 0 bases and the J gene end by 2 bases; junction bases not matched to a gene: 13. This CDR3 spans 20 amino acids. Germline CDR1 reads LGHNA; CDR2 reads YNFKEQ. The CDR3 region is CASSQDGKSGTWAGANVLTF. CDR3 bases: TGTGCCAGCAGCCAAGACGGGAAAAGCGGGACCTGGGCTGGGGCCAACGTCCTGACTTTC.

This chain joins TRBV19 and TRBJ1-1; D remains unclear. This CDR3 has 13 residues. Trimming took off 6 bases at V and 0 bases at J, with 8 bases between the two ends. From germline, CDR1 is LNHDA and CDR2 SQIVND (reference sequence). This CDR3 reads CASREAVNTEAFF. The DNA of the CDR3 is TGTGCCAGTAGGGAGGCAGTGAACACTGAAGCTTTCTTT.

This clone was found a few times. The chain joins TRBV6-6 to TRBJ2-6; D remains ambiguous. The germline V gene has CDR1 MNHNY and CDR2 SVGAGI (reference sequence). The CDR3 length is 14 residues. The V and J ends lost 10 bases and 2 bases respectively, with 12 bases between them. In DNA form, the CDR3 reads TGTGCCACCCTTCTAGGGACTGGGGCCAACGTCCTGACTTTC. Protein product: CATLLGTGANVLTF.

The chain couples TRBV2 to TRBJ1-2; TRBD1 might be the D (5 bases). V gave up 4 bases and J gave up 8 bases, with 11 bases separating them. Germline-derived CDR1 and CDR2 are SNHLY and FYNNEI. The CDR3 extends over 12 amino acids. DNA of the CDR3: TGTGCCAGCAGTGGCGAAGGGACCGGCTACACCTTC. Amino acid sequence: CASSGEGTGYTF.

V and J are TRBV7-2 and TRBJ2-7; tentatively, D is TRBD1 (6 bases). V lost 5 bases to trimming and J lost 0 bases, with 14 bases between them. The CDR3 is 15 amino acids. Germline lookup yields CDR1 SGHTA and CDR2 FQGNSA. The CDR3 loop reads CASSPGQPGSYEQYF. CDR3 nucleotide sequence: TGTGCCAGCAGCCCGGGACAACCCGGCTCCTACGAGCAGTACTTC.

V usage is TRBV29-1 and J usage is TRBJ1-2, with D perhaps TRBD1 (5 bases). The V end was cut by 4 bases, the J end by 4 bases, with 13 bases between. The germline gives CDR1 SQVTM, CDR2 ANQGSEA. The CDR3 consists of 13 residues. This chain's CDR3 is CSVGDGLVYGYTF. The CDR3 DNA follows: TGCAGCGTTGGGGACGGACTCGTCTATGGCTACACCTTC.

The J gene is TRBJ1-1, the V gene TRBV4-3; D is perhaps TRBD1 (6 bases). From germline, CDR1 is LGHNA and CDR2 YSLEER. Deletions cut 0 bases from V and 5 bases from J, with 16 bases between. The CDR3 has 16 amino acids. CDR3 sequence: CASSQDRGAWRTEAFF. The CDR3 coding sequence is TGCGCCAGCAGCCAAGATCGGGGGGCTTGGAGGACTGAAGCTTTCTTT.

The V call is TRBV11-2, the J call TRBJ2-1, with D perhaps TRBD2 (6 bases). CDR3 length: 17 amino acids. Germline V gene lookup returns CDR1 SGHAT and CDR2 FQNNGV. With 4 bases removed from V and 8 bases from J, the gap between germline ends came to 24 bases. CDR3 amino acids: CASSSETPGLPEYEQFF. The CDR3 region has the DNA TGTGCCAGCAGCTCCGAAACTCCGGGACTCCCCGAGTATGAGCAGTTCTTC.

This clone was picked up a small number of times. This chain joins TRBV5-1 and TRBJ1-6, with D unresolved. The V end lost 0 bases, the J end lost 6 bases, and 7 bases lay between the germline ends. The germline V gene has CDR1 SGHRS and CDR2 YFSETQ. The length of the CDR3 is 14 residues. CDR3 sequence: CASSLGQSNSPLHF. In DNA, the CDR3 is TGCGCCAGCAGCTTGGGGCAGAGTAATTCACCCCTCCACTTT. Supplemented by reference TRBV5-1 and TRBJ1-6, the full variable domain reads KAGVTQTPRYLIKTRGQQVTLSCSPISGHRSVSWYQQTPGQGLQFLFEYFSETQRNKGNFPGRFSGRQFSNSRSEMNVSTLELGDSALYLCASSLGQSNSPLHFGNGTRLTVT.

This clone appeared a few times. The chain couples TRBV9 to TRBJ2-2; 11 bases match TRBD2. CDR3 length: 17 amino acids. CDR1 SGDLS and CDR2 YYNGEE come from the germline V gene. V lost 3 bases and J lost 5; bases outside the gene matches: 9. Here the CDR3 DNA reads TGTGCCAGCAGCGCCCTTAGACTAGCGGGACAGACCGGGGAGCTGTTTTTT. Protein: CASSALRLAGQTGELFF.

This clone was detected only a few times. The chain recombines TRBV29-1 with TRBJ2-3; 7 bases fit TRBD2. This CDR3 has 14 amino acids. Germline V gene data show CDR1 as SQVTM and CDR2 as ANQGSEA. V lost 7 bases, J lost 3 bases, and 10 bases stayed unmatched. Here the CDR3 reads CSAGAGDNTDTQYF. Here the CDR3 DNA reads TGCAGCGCCGGCGCGGGGGATAATACAGATACGCAGTATTTT.